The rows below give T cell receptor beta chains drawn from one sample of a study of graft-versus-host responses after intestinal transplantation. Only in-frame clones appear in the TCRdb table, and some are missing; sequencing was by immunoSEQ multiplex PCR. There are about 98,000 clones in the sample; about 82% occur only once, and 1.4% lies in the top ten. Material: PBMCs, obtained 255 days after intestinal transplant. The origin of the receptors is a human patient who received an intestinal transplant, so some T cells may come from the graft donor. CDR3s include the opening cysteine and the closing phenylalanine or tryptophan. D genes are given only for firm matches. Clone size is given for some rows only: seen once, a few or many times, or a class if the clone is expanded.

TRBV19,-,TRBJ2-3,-,TGTGCCAGTAGTAAGGCAGATACGCAGTATTTT,CASSKADTQYF
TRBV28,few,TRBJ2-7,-,TGTGCCAGCACTCGAAGTTTGGGCGAGCAGTACTTC,CASTRSLGEQYF
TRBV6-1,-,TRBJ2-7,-,TGTGCCAGCAGTGAATCTCCCTACGAGCAGTACTTC,CASSESPYEQYF
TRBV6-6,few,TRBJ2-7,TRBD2,TGTGCCAGCAGTTACTCTCTAGCGGGAGTAGGGTACGAGCAGTACTTC,CASSYSLAGVGYEQYF
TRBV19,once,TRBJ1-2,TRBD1,TGTGCCAGTAGTATAGATCGGGGACAGGGGAATGGCTACACCTTC,CASSIDRGQGNGYTF
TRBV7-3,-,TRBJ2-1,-,TGTGCCAGCAGCTTCGTGCCTTCCTCCTACAATGAGCAGTTCTTC,CASSFVPSSYNEQFF
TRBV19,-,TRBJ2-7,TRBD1,TGTGCCAGTAGTATCGGGGCTACAGGGGGAGACGAGCAGTACTTC,CASSIGATGGDEQYF
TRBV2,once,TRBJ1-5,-,TGTGCCAGCAGAGAACGGACGGCTGGGCCGAATAGCAATCAGCCCCAGCATTTT,CASRERTAGPNSNQPQHF
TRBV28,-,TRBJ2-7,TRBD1,TGTGCCAGCAGCTCCGGACAGGGGCGGTCCTACGAGCAGTACTTC,CASSSGQGRSYEQYF
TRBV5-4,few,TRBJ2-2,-,TGTGCCAGCAGCTTTGGAACGGTCGGGGAGCTGTTTTTT,CASSFGTVGELFF
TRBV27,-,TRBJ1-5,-,TGTGCCAGCAGTTACAGGGTGTTGGAGCCCCAGCATTTT,CASSYRVLEPQHF
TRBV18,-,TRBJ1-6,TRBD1,TGTGCCAGCTCTAACGACGACAGGGGTATGGGATCACCCCTCCACTTT,CASSNDDRGMGSPLHF
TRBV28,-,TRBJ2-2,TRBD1,TGTGCCAGCACCGGGGACAGTTACACCGGGGAGCTGTTTTTT,CASTGDSYTGELFF
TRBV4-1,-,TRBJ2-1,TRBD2,TGCGCCAGCAGACCCGAACTAGCGGACAATGAGCAGTTCTTC,CASRPELADNEQFF
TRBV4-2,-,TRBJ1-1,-,TGTGCCAGCAGCCAAGCGGGGGCGAACACTGAAGCTTTCTTT,CASSQAGANTEAFF
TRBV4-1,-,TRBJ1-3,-,TGCGCCAGCAGCCAAGACCCGGGGTCTGGAAACACCATATATTTT,CASSQDPGSGNTIYF